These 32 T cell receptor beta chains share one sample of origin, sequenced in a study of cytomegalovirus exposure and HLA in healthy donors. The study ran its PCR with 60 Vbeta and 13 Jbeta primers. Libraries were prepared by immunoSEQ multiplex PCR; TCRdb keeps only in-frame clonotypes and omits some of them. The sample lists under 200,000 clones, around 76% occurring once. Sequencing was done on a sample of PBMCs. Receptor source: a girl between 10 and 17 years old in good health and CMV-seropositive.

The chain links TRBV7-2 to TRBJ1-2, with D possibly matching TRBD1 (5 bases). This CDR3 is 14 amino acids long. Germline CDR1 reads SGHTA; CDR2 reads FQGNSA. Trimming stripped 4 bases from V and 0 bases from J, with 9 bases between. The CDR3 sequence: CASSSETANYGYTF. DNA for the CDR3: TGTGCCAGCAGCTCAGAGACAGCTAACTATGGCTACACCTTC.

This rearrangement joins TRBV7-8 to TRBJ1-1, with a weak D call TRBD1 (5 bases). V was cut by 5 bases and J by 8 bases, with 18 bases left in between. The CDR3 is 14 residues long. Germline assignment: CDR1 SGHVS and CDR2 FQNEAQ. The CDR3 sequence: CASSPYGKGLEAFF. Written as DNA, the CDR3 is TGTGCCAGCAGCCCCTACGGGAAGGGACTCGAAGCTTTCTTT.

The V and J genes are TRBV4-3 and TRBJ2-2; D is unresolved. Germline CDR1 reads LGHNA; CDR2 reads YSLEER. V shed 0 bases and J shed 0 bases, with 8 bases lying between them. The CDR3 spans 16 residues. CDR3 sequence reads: CASSQEAETNTGELFF. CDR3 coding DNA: TGCGCCAGCAGCCAAGAGGCGGAAACGAACACCGGGGAGCTGTTTTTT.

The CDR3 coding sequence is TGTGCCAGCGCGCGACAGGGGGACTACGAGCAGTACTTC. It encodes CASARQGDYEQYF. V usage is TRBV27 and J usage is TRBJ2-7, with TRBD1 matching 9 bases. This CDR3 is built from 13 residues. CDR1 MNHEY and CDR2 SMNVEV come from the germline V gene (reference sequence). Germline trimming cut 8 bases from V and 3 bases from J; bases unmatched to any gene: 5.

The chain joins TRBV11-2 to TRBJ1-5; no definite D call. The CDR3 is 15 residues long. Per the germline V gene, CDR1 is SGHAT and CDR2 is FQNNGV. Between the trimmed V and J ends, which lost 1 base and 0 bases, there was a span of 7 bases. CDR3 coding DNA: TGTGCCAGCAGCTTAGGGCCTTATAGCAATCAGCCCCAGCATTTT. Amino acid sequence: CASSLGPYSNQPQHF.

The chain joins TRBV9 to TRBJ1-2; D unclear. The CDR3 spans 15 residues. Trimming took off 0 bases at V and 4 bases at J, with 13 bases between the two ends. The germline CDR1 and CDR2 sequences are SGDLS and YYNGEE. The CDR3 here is CASSVGRREAYGYTF. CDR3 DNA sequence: TGTGCCAGCAGCGTAGGCCGGCGGGAGGCCTATGGCTACACCTTC.

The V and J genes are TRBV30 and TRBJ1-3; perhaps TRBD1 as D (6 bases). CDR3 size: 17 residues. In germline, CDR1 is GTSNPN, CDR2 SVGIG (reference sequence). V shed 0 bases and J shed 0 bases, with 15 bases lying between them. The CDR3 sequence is CAWSVYRGRVSGNTIYF. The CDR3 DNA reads TGTGCCTGGAGTGTATATAGGGGGAGAGTCTCTGGAAACACCATATATTTT.

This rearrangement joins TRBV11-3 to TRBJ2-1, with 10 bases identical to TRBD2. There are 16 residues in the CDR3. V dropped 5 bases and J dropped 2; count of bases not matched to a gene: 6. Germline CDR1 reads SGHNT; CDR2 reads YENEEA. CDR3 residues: CASSPRTSGPYNEQFF. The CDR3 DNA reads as TGTGCCAGCAGCCCCCGGACTAGCGGACCCTACAATGAGCAGTTCTTC. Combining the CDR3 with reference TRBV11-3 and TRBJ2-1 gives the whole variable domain EAGVVQSPRYKIIEKKQPVAFWCNPISGHNTLYWYLQNLGQGPELLIRYENEEAVDDSQLPKDRFSAERLKGVDSTLKIQPAELGDSAVYLCASSPRTSGPYNEQFFGPGTRLTVL.

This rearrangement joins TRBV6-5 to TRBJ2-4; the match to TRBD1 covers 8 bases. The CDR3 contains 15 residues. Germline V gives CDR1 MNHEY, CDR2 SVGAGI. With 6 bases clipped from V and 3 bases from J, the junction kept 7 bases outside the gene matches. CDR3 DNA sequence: TGTGCCAGCAGCCGGACAGGGCATGGCAAAAACATTCAGTACTTC. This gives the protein CASSRTGHGKNIQYF.

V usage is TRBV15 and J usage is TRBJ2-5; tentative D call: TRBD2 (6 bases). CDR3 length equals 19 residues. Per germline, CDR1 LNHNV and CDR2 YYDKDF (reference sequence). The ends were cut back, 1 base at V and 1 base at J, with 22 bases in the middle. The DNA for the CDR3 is TGTGCCACCAGCAGAGCGGGGTTGTTTTGGCGGGGCACCCAAGAGACCCAGTACTTC. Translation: CATSRAGLFWRGTQETQYF. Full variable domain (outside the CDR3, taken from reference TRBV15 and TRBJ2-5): DAMVIQNPRYQVTQFGKPVTLSCSQTLNHNVMYWYQQKSSQAPKLLFHYYDKDFNNEADTPDNFQSRRPNTSFCFLDIRSPGLGDTAMYLCATSRAGLFWRGTQETQYFGPGTRLLVL.

In DNA form, the CDR3 reads TGTGCCAGCAGCCTACCTTGGGGCAGCTACAATGAGCAGTTCTTC. Translated: CASSLPWGSYNEQFF. The chain couples TRBV11-2 to TRBJ2-1; D possibly corresponds to TRBD1 (5 bases). Trimming stripped 5 bases from V and 3 bases from J, with 14 bases between. This CDR3 has 15 residues. Germline CDR1 and CDR2: SGHAT and FQNNGV.

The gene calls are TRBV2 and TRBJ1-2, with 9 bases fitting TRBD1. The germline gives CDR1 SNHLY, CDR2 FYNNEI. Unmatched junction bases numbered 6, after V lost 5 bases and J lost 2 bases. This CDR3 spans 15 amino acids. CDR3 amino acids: CASSLAGTGNYGYTF. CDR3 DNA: TGTGCCAGCAGTTTAGCCGGGACAGGGAACTATGGCTACACCTTC.

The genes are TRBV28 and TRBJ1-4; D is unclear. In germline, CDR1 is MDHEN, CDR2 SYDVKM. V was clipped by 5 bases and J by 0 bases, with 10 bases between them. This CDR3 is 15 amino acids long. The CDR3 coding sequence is TGTGCCAGCAGTAAGACGACATCAACTAATGAAAAACTGTTTTTT. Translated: CASSKTTSTNEKLFF.

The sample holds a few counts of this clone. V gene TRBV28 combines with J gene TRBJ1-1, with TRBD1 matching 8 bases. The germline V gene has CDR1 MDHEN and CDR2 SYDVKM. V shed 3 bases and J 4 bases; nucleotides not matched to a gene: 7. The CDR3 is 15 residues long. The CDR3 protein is CASSLTGDIGTEAFF. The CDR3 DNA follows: TGTGCCAGCAGTTTGACAGGGGACATTGGCACTGAAGCTTTCTTT. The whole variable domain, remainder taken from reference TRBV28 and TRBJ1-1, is DVKVTQSSRYLVKRTGEKVFLECVQDMDHENMFWYRQDPGLGLRLIYFSYDVKMKEKGDIPEGYSVSREKKERFSLILESASTNQTSMYLCASSLTGDIGTEAFFGQGTRLTVV.

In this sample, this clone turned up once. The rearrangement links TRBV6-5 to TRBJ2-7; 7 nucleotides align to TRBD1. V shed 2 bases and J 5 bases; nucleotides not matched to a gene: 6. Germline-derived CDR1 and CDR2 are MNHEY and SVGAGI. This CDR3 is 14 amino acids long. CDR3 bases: TGTGCCAGCAGTTACGACAGGGTACGGGACGAGCAGTACTTC. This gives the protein CASSYDRVRDEQYF.

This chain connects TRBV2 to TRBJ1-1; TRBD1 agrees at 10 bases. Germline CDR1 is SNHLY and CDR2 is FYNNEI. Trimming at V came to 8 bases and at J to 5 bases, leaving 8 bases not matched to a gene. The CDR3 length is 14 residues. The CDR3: CASEGTGEDTEAFF. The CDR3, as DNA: TGTGCCAGCGAAGGGACAGGGGAGGATACTGAAGCTTTCTTT.

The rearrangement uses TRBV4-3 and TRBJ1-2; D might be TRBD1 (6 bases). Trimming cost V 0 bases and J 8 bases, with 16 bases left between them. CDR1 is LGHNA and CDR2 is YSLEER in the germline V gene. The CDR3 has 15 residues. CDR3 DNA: TGCGCCAGCAGCCAAGATGGGCGGGGGGCGAGAGGCTACACCTTC. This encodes CASSQDGRGARGYTF.

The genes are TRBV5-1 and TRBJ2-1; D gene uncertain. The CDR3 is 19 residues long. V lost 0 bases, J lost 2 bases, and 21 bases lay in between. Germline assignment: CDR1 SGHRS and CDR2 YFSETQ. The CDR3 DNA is TGCGCCAGCAGCTTGGCACGAAGTATAGGTTTTGGGCCCTACAATGAGCAGTTCTTC. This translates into CASSLARSIGFGPYNEQFF.

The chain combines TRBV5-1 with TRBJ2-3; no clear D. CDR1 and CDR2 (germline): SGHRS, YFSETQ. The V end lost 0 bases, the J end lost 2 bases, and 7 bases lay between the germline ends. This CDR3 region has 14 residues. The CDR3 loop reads CASSLGSVTDTQYF. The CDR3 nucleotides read TGCGCCAGCAGCTTGGGTTCAGTCACAGATACGCAGTATTTT. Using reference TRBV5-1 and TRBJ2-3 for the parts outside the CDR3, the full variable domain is KAGVTQTPRYLIKTRGQQVTLSCSPISGHRSVSWYQQTPGQGLQFLFEYFSETQRNKGNFPGRFSGRQFSNSRSEMNVSTLELGDSALYLCASSLGSVTDTQYFGPGTRLTVL.

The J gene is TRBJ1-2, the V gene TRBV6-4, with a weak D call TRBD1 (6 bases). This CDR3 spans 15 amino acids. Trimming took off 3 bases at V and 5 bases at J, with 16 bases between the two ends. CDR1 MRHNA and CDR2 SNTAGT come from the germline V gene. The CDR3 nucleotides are TGTGCCAGCAGTGAAACTTGGACAGCCGAGTATGGCTACACCTTC. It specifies CASSETWTAEYGYTF.

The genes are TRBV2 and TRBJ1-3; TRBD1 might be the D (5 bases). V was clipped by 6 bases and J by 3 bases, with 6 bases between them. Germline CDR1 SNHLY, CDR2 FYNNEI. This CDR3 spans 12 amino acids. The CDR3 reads CASRGRGNTIYF. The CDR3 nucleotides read TGTGCCAGCAGGGGGCGTGGAAACACCATATATTTT.

The CDR3 DNA sequence: TGTGCCAGCAGCTTAGATCTGGGGACCCAGGGGGCTAACGAGCAGTACTTC. Translated: CASSLDLGTQGANEQYF. The V call is TRBV11-2, the J call TRBJ2-7, with TRBD1 identical over 8 bases. The CDR3 is made up of 17 amino acids. The germline V gene encodes CDR1 SGHAT and CDR2 FQNNGV. The ends lost 0 bases at V and 5 bases at J; junction bases unmatched: 12.

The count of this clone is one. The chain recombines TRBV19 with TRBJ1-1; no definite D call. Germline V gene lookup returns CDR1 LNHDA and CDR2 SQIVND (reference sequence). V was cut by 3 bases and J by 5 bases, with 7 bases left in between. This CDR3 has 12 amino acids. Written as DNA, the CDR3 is TGTGCCAGTAGTATGGTACAGACTGAAGCTTTCTTT. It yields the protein CASSMVQTEAFF.

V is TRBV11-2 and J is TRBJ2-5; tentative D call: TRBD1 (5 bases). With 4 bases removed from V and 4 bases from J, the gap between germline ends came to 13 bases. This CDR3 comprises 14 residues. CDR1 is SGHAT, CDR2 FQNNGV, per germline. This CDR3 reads CASSSTYGAETQYF. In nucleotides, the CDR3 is TGTGCCAGCAGCTCGACTTATGGGGCAGAGACCCAGTACTTC.

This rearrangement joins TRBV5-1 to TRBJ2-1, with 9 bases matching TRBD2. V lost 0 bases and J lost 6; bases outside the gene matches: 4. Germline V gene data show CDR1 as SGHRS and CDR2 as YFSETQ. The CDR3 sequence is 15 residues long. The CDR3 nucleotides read TGCGCCAGCAGCTTGGTTGCGGGAGGGATCAATGAGCAGTTCTTC. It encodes CASSLVAGGINEQFF.

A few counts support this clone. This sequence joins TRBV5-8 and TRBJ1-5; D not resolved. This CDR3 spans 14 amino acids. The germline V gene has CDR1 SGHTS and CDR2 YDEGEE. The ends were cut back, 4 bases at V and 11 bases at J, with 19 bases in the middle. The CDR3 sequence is CASSRGGPQYSQHF. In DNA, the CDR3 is TGTGCCAGCAGCCGGGGAGGACCGCAGTACTCCCAGCATTTT.

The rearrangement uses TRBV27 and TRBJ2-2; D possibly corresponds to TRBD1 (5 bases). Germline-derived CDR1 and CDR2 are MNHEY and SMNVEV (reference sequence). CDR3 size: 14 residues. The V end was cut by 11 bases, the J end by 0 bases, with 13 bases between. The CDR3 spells CAGRPRANTGELFF. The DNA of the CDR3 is TGTGCCGGACGCCCCAGGGCGAACACCGGGGAGCTGTTTTTT.

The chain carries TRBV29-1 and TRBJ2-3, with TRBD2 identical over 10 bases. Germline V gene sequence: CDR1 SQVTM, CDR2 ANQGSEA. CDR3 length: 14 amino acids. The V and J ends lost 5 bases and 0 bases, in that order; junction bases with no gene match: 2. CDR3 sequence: CSVPTSGSTDTQYF. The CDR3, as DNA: TGCAGCGTTCCGACTAGCGGGAGCACAGATACGCAGTATTTT.

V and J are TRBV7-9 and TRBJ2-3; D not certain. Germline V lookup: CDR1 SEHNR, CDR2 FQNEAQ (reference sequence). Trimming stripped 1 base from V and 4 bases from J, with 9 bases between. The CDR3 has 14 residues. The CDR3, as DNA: TGTGCCAGCAGCTTAGGTCTGTCCGCAGATACGCAGTATTTT. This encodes CASSLGLSADTQYF.

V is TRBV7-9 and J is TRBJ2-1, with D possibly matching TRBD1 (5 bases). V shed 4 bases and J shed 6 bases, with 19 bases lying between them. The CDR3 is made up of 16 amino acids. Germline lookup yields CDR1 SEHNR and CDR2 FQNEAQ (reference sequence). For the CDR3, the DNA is TGTGCCAGCAGCTCCCCGGACAACTACGTCCGCAATGAGCAGTTCTTC. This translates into CASSSPDNYVRNEQFF.

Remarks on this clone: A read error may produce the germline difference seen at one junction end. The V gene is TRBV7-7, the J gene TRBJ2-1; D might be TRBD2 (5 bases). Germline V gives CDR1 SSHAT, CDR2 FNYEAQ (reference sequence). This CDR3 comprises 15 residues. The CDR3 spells CASSSGPSGDNEQFF. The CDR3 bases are TGTGCTAGCAGCTCCGGACCTTCCGGGGACAATGAGCAGTTCTTC.

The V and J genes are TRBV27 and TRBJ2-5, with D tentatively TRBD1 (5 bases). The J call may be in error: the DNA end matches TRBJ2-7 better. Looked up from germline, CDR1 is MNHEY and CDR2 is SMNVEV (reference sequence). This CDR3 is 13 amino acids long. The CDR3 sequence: CASSPDRIDEQYF. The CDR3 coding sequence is TGTGCCAGCAGTCCCGACAGAATCGACGAGCAGTACTTC.